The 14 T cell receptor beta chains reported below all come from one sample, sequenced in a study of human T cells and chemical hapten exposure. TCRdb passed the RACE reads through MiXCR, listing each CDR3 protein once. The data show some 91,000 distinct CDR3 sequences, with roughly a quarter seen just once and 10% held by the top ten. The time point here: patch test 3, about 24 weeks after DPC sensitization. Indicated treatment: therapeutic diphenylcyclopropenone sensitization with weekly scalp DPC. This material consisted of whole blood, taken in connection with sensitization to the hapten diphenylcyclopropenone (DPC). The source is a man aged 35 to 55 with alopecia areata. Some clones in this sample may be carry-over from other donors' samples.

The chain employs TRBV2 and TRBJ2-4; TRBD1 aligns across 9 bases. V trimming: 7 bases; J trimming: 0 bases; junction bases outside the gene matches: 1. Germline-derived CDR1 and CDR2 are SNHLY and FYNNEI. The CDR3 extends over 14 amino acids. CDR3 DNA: TGTGCCAGCAACAGGGGGCTAGCCAAAAACATTCAGTACTTC. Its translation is CASNRGLAKNIQYF.

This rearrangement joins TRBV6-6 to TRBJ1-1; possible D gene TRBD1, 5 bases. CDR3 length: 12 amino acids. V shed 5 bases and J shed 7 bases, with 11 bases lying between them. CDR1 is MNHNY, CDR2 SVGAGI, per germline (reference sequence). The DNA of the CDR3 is TGTGCCAGCAGTACTACAGGATTTGAAGCTTTCTTT. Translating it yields CASSTTGFEAFF.

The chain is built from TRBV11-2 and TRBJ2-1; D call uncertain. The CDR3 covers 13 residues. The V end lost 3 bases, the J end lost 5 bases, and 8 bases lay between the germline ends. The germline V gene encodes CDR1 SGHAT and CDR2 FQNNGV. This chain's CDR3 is CASSFPVHNEQFF. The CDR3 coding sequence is TGTGCCAGCAGCTTCCCGGTTCACAATGAGCAGTTCTTC.

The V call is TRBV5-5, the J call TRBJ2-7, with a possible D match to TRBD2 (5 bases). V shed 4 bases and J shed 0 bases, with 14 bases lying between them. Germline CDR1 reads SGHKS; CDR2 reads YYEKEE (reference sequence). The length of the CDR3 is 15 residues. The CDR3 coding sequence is TGTGCCAGCAGCCCTAATAGACTACACTCCTACGAGCAGTACTTC. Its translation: CASSPNRLHSYEQYF.

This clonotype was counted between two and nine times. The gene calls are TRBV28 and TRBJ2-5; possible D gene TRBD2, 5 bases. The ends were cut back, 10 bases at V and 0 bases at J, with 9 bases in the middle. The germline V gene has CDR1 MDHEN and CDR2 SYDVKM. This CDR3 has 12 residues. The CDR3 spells CATGEYQETQYF. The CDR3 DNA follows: TGTGCCACCGGGGAGTACCAAGAGACCCAGTACTTC. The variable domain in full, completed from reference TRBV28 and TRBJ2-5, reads DVKVTQSSRYLVKRTGEKVFLECVQDMDHENMFWYRQDPGLGLRLIYFSYDVKMKEKGDIPEGYSVSREKKERFSLILESASTNQTSMYLCATGEYQETQYFGPGTRLLVL.

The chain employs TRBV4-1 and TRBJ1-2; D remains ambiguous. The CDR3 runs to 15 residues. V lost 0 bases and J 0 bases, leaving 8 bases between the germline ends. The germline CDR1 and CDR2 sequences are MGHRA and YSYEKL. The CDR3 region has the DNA TGCGCCAGCAGCCAAGATTCAGCTACTAACTATGGCTACACCTTC. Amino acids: CASSQDSATNYGYTF.

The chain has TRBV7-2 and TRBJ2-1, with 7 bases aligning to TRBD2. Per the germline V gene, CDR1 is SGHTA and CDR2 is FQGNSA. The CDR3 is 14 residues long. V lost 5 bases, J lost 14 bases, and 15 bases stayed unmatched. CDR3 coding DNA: TGTGCCAGCAGCCAAATCGCGAGGGGCGGGAGAGAGTTCTTC. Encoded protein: CASSQIARGGREFF.

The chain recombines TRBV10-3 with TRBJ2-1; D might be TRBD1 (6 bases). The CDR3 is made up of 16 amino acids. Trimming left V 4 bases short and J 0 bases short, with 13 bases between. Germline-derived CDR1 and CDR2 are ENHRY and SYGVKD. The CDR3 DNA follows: TGTGCCATCAGTGGGGGGCAACGGAGCTCCTACAATGAGCAGTTCTTC. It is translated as CAISGGQRSSYNEQFF.

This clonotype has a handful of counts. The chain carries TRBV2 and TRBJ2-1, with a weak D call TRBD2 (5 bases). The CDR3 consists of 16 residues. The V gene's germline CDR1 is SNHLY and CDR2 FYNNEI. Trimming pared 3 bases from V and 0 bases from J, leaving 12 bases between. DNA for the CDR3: TGTGCCAGCAGTGAGAAGAGGGAGACCTCCTACAATGAGCAGTTCTTC. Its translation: CASSEKRETSYNEQFF.

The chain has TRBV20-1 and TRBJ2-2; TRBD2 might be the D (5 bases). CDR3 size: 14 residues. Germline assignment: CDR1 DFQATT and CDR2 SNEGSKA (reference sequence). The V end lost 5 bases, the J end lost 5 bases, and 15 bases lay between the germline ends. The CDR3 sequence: CSASEGVGTGELFF. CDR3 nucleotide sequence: TGCAGTGCTTCTGAGGGAGTAGGTACCGGGGAGCTGTTTTTT.

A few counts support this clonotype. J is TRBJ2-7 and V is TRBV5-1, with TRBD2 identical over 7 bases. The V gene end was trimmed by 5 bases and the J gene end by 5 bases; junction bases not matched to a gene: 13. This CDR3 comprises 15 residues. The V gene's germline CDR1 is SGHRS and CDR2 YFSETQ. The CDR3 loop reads CASRLVVAGMNEQYF. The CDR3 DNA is TGCGCCAGCAGGCTGGTGGTAGCGGGTATGAACGAGCAGTACTTC.

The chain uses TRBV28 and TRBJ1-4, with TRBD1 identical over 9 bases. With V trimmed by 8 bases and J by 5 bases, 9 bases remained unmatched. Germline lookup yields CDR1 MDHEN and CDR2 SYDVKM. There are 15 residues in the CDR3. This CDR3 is CASFPSGTGNEKLFF. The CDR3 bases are TGTGCCAGCTTTCCCTCCGGGACAGGGAATGAAAAACTGTTTTTT.

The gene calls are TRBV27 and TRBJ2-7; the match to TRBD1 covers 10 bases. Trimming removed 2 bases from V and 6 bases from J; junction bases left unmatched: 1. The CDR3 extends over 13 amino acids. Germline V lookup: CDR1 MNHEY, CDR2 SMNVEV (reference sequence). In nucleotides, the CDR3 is TGTGCCAGCAGTTTAGGGACAGGGGCCGAGCAGTACTTC. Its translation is CASSLGTGAEQYF.

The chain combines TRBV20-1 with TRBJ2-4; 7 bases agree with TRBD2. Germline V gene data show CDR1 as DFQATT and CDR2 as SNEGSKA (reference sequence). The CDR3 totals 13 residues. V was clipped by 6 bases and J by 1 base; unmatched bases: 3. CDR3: CSARLAAKNIQYF. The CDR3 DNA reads TGCAGTGCAAGACTAGCCGCCAAAAACATTCAGTACTTC.